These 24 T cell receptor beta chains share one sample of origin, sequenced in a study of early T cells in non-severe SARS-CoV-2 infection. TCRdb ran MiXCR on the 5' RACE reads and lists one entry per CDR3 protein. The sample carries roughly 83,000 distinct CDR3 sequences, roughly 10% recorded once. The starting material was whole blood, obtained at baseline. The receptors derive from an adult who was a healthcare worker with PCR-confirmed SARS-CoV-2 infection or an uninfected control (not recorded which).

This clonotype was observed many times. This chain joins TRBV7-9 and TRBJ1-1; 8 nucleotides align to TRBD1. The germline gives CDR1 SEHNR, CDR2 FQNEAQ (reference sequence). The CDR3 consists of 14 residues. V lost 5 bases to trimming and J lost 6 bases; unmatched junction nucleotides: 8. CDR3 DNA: TGTGCCAGCAGCCTAGGACAGGGTGGGTCTGAAGCTTTCTTT. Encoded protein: CASSLGQGGSEAFF.

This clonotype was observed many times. The CDR3: CASSLTLRGESEAFF. The CDR3 nucleotides are TGTGCCAGCAGCTTGACGCTCAGGGGTGAATCTGAAGCTTTCTTT. The chain couples TRBV5-5 to TRBJ1-1; possibly TRBD1 for D (6 bases). Germline V gene sequence: CDR1 SGHKS, CDR2 YYEKEE (reference sequence). This CDR3 spans 15 amino acids. Trimming shortened V by 1 base and J by 6 bases, and 16 bases separated the two germline ends.

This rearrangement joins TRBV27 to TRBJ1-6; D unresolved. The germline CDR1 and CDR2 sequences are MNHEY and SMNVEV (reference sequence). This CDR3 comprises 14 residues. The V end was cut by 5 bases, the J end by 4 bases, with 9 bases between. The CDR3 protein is CASSVTGYNSPLHF. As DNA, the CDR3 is TGTGCCAGCAGTGTGACGGGGTATAATTCACCCCTCCACTTT.

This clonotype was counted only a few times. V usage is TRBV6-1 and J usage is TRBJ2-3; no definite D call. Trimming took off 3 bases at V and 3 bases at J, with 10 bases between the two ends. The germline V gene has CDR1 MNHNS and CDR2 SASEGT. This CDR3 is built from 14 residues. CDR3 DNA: TGTGCCAGCAGTGAGCGTTCAACTACAGATACGCAGTATTTT. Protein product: CASSERSTTDTQYF.

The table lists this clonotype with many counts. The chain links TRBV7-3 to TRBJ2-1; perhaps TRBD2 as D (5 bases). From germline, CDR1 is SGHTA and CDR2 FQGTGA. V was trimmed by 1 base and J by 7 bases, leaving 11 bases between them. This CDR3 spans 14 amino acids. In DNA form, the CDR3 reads TGTGCCAGCAGCTTAAATGCTCGCGGGAATGAGCAGTTCTTC. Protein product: CASSLNARGNEQFF.

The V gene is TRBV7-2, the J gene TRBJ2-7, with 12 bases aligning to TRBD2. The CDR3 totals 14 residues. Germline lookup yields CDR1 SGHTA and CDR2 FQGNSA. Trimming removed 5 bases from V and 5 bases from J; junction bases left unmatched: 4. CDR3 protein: CASSVTSGRDEQYF. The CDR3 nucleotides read TGTGCCAGCAGCGTGACTAGCGGGAGAGACGAGCAGTACTTC.

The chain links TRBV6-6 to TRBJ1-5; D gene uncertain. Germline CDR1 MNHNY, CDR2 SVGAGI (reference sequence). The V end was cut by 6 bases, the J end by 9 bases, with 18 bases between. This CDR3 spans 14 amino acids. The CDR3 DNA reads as TGTGCCAGCAGCCTTACAGTGTCTGGATCGCCCCAGCATTTT. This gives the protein CASSLTVSGSPQHF.

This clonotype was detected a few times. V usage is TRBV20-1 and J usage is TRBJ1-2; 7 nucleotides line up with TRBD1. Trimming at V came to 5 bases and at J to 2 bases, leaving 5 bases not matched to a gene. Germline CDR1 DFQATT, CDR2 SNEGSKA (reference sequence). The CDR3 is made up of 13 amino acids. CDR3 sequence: CSARRDRNYGYTF. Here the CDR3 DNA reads TGCAGTGCTCGCCGGGACAGAAACTATGGCTACACCTTC.

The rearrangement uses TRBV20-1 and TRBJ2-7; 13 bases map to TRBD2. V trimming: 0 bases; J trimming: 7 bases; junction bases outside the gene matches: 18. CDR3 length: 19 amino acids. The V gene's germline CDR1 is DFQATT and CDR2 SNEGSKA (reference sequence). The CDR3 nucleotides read TGCAGTGCTAGAGATCCCTCCCGGACTAGCGGGAGACTCTCTTGGGAGCAGTACTTC. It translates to CSARDPSRTSGRLSWEQYF.

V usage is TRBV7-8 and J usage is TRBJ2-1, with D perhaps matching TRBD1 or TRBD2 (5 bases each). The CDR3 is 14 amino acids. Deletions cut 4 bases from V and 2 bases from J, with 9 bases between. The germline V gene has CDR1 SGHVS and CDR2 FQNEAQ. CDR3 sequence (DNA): TGTGCCAGCAGCTCCCGGGACCCCTACAATGAGCAGTTCTTC. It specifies CASSSRDPYNEQFF.

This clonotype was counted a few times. Here the CDR3 reads CASSFPRVGEQFF. The CDR3 DNA sequence: TGTGCCAGTAGTTTCCCGAGGGTGGGTGAGCAGTTCTTC. The V and J genes are TRBV19 and TRBJ2-1; D perhaps matches TRBD2 (5 bases). CDR3 size: 13 residues. V lost 5 bases and J 9 bases, leaving 14 bases between the germline ends. Germline-derived CDR1 and CDR2 are LNHDA and SQIVND (reference sequence).

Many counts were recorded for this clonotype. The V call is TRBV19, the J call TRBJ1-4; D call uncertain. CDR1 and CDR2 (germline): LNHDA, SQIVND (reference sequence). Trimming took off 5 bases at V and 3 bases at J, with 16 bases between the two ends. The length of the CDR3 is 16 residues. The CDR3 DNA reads TGTGCCAGTAGTCTACGAGGTAGACCTTCTAATGAAAAACTGTTTTTT. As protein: CASSLRGRPSNEKLFF.

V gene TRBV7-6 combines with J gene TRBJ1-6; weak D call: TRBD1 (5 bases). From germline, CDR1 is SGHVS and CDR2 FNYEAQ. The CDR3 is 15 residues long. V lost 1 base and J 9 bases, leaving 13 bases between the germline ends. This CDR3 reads CASSLVQAHASPLHF. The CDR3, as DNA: TGTGCCAGCAGCTTAGTACAGGCCCACGCTTCACCCCTCCACTTT.

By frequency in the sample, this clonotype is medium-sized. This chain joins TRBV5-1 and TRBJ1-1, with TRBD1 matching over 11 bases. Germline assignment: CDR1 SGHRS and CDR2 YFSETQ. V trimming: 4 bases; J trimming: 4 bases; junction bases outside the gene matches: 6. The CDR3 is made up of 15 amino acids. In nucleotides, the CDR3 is TGCGCCAGCAGCCCCCGGACAGGGGGCGGCACTGAAGCTTTCTTT. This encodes CASSPRTGGGTEAFF. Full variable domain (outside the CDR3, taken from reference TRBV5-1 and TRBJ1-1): KAGVTQTPRYLIKTRGQQVTLSCSPISGHRSVSWYQQTPGQGLQFLFEYFSETQRNKGNFPGRFSGRQFSNSRSEMNVSTLELGDSALYLCASSPRTGGGTEAFFGQGTRLTVV.

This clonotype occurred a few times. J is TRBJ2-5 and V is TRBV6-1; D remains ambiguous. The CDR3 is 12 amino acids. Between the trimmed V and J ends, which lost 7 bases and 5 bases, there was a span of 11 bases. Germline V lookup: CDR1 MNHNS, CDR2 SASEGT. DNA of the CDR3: TGTGCCAGCACTAACTTCAGGGAGACCCAGTACTTC. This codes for CASTNFRETQYF.

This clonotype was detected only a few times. The CDR3 loop is CSARPSSYNSPLHF. The DNA of the CDR3 is TGCAGTGCTAGACCGAGCTCCTATAATTCACCCCTCCACTTT. This sequence joins TRBV20-1 and TRBJ1-6, with D unclear. The CDR3 sequence is 14 residues long. From germline, CDR1 is DFQATT and CDR2 SNEGSKA (reference sequence). Trimming removed 2 bases from V and 0 bases from J, with 5 bases in between.

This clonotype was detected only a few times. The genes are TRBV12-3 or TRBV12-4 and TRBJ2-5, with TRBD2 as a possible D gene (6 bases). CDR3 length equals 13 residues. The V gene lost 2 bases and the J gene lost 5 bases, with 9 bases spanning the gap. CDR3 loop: CASSLLARETQYF. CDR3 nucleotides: TGTGCCAGCAGTTTACTAGCGCGGGAGACCCAGTACTTC.

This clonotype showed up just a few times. The CDR3 sequence is CASSVGGKNQPQHF. In nucleotides, the CDR3 is TGTGCCAGCAGCGTAGGAGGGAAAAATCAGCCCCAGCATTTT. J is TRBJ1-5 and V is TRBV9; D is uncertain. The CDR3 has 14 amino acids. Trimming shortened V by 0 bases and J by 4 bases, and 8 bases separated the two germline ends. Per the germline V gene, CDR1 is SGDLS and CDR2 is YYNGEE.

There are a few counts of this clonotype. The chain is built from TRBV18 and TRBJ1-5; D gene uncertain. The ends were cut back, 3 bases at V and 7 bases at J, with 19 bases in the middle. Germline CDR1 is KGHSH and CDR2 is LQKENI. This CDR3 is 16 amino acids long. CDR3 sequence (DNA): TGTGCCAGCTCACCCACAGTTGGAGGACGGGAGCAGCCCCAGCATTTT. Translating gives CASSPTVGGREQPQHF.

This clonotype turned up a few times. CDR3 protein: CASSLAPLGAKNTEAFF. Written as DNA, the CDR3 is TGTGCCAGCAGCTTAGCCCCCCTAGGGGCCAAGAACACTGAAGCTTTCTTT. The chain carries TRBV7-3 and TRBJ1-1; a possible D gene is TRBD1 (5 bases). The CDR3 has 17 residues. From germline, CDR1 is SGHTA and CDR2 FQGTGA. V lost 2 bases, J lost 1 base, and 17 bases lay in between.

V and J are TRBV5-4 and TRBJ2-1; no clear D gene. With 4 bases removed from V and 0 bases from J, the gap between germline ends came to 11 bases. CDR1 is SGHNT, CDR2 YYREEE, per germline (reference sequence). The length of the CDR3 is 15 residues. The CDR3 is CASSRTPLSYNEQFF. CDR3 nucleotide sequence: TGTGCCAGCAGCCGCACTCCGCTCTCCTACAATGAGCAGTTCTTC.

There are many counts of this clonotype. The CDR3 region is CASSTTDTQYF. The CDR3, as DNA: TGTGCCAGCAGTACCACAGATACGCAGTATTTT. The gene calls are TRBV25-1 and TRBJ2-3; D is ambiguous. Trimming cost V 5 bases and J 2 bases, with 2 bases left between them. Per germline, CDR1 MGHDK and CDR2 SYGVNS. The CDR3 runs to 11 residues. Looking up the rest from reference TRBV25-1 and TRBJ2-3 gives the full variable domain: EADIYQTPRYLVIGTGKKITLECSQTMGHDKMYWYQQDPGMELHLIHYSYGVNSTEKGDLSSESTVSRIRTEHFPLTLESARPSHTSQYLCASSTTDTQYFGPGTRLTVL.

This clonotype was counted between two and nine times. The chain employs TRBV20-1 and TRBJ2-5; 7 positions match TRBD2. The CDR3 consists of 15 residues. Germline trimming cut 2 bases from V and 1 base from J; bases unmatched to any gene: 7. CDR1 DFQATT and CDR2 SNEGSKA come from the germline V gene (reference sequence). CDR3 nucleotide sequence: TGCAGTGCTAGAAACTCTAGCGGCCTCCAAGAGACCCAGTACTTC. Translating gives CSARNSSGLQETQYF.

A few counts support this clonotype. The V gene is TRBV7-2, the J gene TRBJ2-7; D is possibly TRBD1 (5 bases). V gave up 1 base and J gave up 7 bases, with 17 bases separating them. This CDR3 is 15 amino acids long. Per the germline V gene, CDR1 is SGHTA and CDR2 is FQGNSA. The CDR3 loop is CASSLVGARVWEQYF. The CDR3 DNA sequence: TGTGCCAGCAGCTTAGTGGGCGCCAGGGTGTGGGAGCAGTACTTC.